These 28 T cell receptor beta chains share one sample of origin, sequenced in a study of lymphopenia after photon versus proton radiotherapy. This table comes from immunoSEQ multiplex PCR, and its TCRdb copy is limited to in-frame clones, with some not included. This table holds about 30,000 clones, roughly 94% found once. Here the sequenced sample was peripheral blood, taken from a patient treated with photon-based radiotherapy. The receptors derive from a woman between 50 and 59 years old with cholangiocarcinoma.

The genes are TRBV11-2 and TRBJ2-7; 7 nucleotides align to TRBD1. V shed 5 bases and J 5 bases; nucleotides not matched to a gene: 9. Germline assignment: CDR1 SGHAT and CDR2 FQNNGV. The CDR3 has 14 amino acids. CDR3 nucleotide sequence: TGTGCCAGCAGCCCGACAGGGTTCGGGGACGAGCAGTACTTC. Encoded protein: CASSPTGFGDEQYF.

CDR3 nucleotides: TGCGCCAGCAGCCAACCCAGGGGGCATCGGTTCTTC. Translated, it gives CASSQPRGHRFF. This rearrangement joins TRBV4-1 to TRBJ2-1; 8 bases align to TRBD1. Germline CDR1 is MGHRA and CDR2 is YSYEKL. The CDR3 loop spans 12 amino acids. J was trimmed by 15 bases and V by 2 bases; bases with no gene match: 6.

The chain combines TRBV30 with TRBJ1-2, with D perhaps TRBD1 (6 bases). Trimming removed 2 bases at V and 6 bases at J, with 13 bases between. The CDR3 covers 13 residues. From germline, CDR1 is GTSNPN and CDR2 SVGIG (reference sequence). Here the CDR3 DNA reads TGTGCCTGGAGTTTCGGGGGGCAGGATGGCTACACCTTC. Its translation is CAWSFGGQDGYTF.

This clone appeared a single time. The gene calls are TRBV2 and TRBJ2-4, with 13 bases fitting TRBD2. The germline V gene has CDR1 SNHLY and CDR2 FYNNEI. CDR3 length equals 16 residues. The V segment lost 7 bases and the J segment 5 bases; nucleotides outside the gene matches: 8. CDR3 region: CASTTLAGGPQNIQYF. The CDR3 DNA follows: TGTGCCAGCACCACACTAGCGGGGGGGCCTCAAAACATTCAGTACTTC.

The CDR3 is CASRRDRGRDTGELFF. In DNA form, the CDR3 reads TGTGCCAGCAGGAGAGACAGGGGAAGGGACACCGGGGAGCTGTTTTTT. The V and J genes are TRBV27 and TRBJ2-2, with TRBD1 identical over 8 bases. The CDR3 runs to 16 residues. The germline CDR1 and CDR2 sequences are MNHEY and SMNVEV (reference sequence). V was clipped by 6 bases and J by 3 bases; unmatched bases: 9.

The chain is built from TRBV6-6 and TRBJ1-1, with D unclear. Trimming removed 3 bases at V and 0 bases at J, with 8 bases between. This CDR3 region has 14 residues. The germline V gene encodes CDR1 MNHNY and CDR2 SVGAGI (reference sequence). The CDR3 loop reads CASSYAALNTEAFF. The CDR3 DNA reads TGTGCCAGCAGTTATGCGGCCTTGAACACTGAAGCTTTCTTT.

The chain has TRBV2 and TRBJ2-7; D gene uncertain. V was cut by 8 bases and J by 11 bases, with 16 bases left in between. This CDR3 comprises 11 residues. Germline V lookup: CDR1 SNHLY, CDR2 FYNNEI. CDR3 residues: CASVVSIGKYF. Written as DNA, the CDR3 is TGTGCCAGCGTGGTGTCGATAGGCAAGTACTTC.

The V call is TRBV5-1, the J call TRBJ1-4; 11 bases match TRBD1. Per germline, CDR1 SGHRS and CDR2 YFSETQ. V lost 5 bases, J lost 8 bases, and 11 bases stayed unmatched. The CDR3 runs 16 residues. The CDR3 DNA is TGCGCCAGCAGAGCTTTGCTGGGACAGGGGGAAGAAAAACTGTTTTTT. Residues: CASRALLGQGEEKLFF.

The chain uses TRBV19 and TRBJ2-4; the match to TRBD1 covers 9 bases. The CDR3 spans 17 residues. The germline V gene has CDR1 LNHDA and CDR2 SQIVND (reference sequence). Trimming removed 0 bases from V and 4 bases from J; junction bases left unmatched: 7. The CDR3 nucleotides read TGTGCCAGTAGTATAGATTCCACAGGGGGCGCAAAAAACATTCAGTACTTC. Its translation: CASSIDSTGGAKNIQYF. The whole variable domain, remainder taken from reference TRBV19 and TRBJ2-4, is DGGITQSPKYLFRKEGQNVTLSCEQNLNHDAMYWYRQDPGQGLRLIYYSQIVNDFQKGDIAEGYSVSREKKESFPLTVTSAQKNPTAFYLCASSIDSTGGAKNIQYFGAGTRLSVL.

The CDR3 reads CASSQEYRGSQPQHF. The CDR3 coding sequence is TGCGCCAGCAGCCAGGAGTACAGGGGAAGCCAGCCCCAGCATTTT. The V call is TRBV4-3, the J call TRBJ1-5; 7 nucleotides align to TRBD1. The CDR3 loop spans 15 amino acids. The germline V gene has CDR1 LGHNA and CDR2 YSLEER. With 3 bases clipped from V and 7 bases from J, the junction kept 9 bases outside the gene matches.

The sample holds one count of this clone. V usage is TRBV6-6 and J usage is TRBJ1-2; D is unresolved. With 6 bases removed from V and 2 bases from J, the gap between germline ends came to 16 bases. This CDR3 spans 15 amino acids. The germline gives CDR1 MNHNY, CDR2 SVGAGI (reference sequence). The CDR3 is CASSPAASPNYGYTF. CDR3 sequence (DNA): TGTGCCAGCAGCCCCGCGGCTAGCCCGAACTATGGCTACACCTTC.

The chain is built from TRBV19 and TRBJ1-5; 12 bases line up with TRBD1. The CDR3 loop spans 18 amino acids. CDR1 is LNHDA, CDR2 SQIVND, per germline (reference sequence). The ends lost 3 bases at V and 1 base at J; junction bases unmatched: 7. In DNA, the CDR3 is TGTGCCAGTAGTATCAGGGACAGGGGGCGCTGGAGCAATCAGCCCCAGCATTTT. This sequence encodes CASSIRDRGRWSNQPQHF.

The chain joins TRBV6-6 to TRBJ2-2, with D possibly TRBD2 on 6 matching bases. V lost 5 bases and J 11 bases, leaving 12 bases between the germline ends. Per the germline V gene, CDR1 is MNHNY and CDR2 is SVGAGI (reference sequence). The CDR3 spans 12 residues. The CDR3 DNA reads TGTGCCAGCAGTGGGACTGTGCCCGAGCTGTTTTTT. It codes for CASSGTVPELFF.

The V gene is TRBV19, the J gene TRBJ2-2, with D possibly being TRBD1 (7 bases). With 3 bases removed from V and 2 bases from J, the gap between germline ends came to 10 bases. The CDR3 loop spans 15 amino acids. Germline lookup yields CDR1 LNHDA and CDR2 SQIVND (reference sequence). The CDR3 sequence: CASSIGGGNTGELFF. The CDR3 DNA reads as TGTGCCAGTAGTATCGGAGGGGGCAACACCGGGGAGCTGTTTTTT.

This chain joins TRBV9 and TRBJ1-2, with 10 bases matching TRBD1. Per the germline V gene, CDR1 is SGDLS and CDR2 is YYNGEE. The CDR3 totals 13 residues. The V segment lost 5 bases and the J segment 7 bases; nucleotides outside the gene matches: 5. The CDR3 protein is CASRDRGPAGYTF. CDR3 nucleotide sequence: TGTGCCAGCAGAGACAGGGGGCCTGCTGGCTACACCTTC.

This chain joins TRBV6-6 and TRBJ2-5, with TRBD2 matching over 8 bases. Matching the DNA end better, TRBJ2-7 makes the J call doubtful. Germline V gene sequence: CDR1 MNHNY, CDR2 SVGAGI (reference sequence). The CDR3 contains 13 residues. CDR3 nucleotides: TGTGCCAGCAGTTCGGGACTAGGCTACGAGCAGTACTTC. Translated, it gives CASSSGLGYEQYF.

Here the CDR3 DNA reads TGTGCCAGAAGCCTAGGGCAGGCTAGCTCTGGAAACACCATATATTTT. It codes for CARSLGQASSGNTIYF. This chain connects TRBV5-3 to TRBJ1-3, with no clear D. TRBV5-3 is an ORF, and what it does is uncertain. Trimming left V 4 bases short and J 0 bases short, with 14 bases between. The CDR3 extends over 16 amino acids.

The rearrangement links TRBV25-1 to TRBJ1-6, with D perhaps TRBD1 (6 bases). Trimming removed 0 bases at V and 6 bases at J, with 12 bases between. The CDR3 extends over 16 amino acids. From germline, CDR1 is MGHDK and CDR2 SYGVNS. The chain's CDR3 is CASSEYRQAVNSPLHF. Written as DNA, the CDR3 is TGTGCCAGCAGTGAATATCGACAGGCCGTTAATTCACCCCTCCACTTT.

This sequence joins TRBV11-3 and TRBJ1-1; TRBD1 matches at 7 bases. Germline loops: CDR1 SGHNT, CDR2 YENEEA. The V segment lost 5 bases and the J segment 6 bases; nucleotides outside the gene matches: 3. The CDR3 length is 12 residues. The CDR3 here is CASSATGAEAFF. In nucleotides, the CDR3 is TGTGCCAGCAGCGCAACAGGGGCTGAAGCTTTCTTT.

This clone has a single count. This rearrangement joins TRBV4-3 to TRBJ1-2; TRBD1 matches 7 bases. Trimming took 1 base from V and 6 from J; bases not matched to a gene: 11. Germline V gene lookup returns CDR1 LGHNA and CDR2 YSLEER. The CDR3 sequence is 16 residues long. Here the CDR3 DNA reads TGCGCCAGCAGCCAAGGGACCCCGACAGGGTTGGATGGCTACACCTTC. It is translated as CASSQGTPTGLDGYTF.

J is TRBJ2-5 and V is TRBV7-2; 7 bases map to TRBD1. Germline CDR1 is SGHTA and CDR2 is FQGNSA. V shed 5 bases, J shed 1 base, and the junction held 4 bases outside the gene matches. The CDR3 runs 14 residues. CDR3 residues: CASSPGQFQETQYF. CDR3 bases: TGTGCCAGCAGCCCGGGACAGTTCCAAGAGACCCAGTACTTC.

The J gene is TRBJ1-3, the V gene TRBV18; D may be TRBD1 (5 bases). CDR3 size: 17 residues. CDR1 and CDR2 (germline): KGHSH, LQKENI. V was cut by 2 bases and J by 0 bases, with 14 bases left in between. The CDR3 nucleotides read TGTGCCAGCTCACCATTCGGGGCTACCGTCTCTGGAAACACCATATATTTT. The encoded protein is CASSPFGATVSGNTIYF.

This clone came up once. The DNA of the CDR3 is TGTGCCAGCAGCTTCCAAACAGGAAACACCATATATTTT. Translating gives CASSFQTGNTIYF. The V gene is TRBV5-4, the J gene TRBJ1-3; D uncertain. Deletions cut 2 bases from V and 4 bases from J, with 7 bases between. The CDR3 covers 13 residues. Looked up from germline, CDR1 is SGHNT and CDR2 is YYREEE (reference sequence).

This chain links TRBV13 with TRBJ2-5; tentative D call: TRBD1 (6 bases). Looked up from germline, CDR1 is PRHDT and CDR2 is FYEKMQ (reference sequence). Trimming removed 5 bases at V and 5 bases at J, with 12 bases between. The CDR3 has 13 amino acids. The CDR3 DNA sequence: TGTGCCAGCAGCCTCAGGGGCGGGGAGACCCAGTACTTC. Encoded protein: CASSLRGGETQYF.

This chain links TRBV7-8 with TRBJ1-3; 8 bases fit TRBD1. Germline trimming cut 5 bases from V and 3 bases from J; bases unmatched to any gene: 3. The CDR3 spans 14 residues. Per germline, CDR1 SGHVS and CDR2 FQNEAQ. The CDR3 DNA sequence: TGTGCCAGCAGCGTGGACAGGGTTGGAAACACCATATATTTT. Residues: CASSVDRVGNTIYF.

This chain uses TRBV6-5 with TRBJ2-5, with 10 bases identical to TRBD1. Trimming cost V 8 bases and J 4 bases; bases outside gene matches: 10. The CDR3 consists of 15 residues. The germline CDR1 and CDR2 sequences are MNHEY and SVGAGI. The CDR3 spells CASGDRGHVGETQYF. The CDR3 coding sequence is TGTGCCAGCGGCGACAGGGGGCATGTGGGAGAGACCCAGTACTTC.

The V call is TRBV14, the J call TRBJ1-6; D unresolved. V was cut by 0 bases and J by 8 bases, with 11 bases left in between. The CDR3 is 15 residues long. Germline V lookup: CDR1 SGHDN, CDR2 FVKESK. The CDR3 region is CASSQDLGMDSPLHF. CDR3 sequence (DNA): TGTGCCAGCAGCCAAGACTTAGGGATGGATTCACCCCTCCACTTT.

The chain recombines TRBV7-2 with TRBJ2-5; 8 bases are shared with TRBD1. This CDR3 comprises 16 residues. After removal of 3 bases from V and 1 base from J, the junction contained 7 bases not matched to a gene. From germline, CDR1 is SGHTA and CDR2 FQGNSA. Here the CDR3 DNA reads TGTGCCAGCAGCTTGAGGGGGACAGGCCCCCAAGAGACCCAGTACTTC. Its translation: CASSLRGTGPQETQYF.